This TCR beta chain was retrieved from a study of T-cell memory formation after mild COVID-19. Study context: There were largely donor-specific TCR clusters.

The CDR3 extends over 16 amino acids. V lost 4 bases and J 0 bases, leaving 14 bases between the germline ends. Germline V gene data show CDR1 as ENHRY and CDR2 as SYGVKD. Study-wide results and limits: The CD4+ clones that contracted clustered mainly within CM and EM, and the CD8+ clones concentrated in EMRA. Specificity for SARS-CoV-2 was not confirmed among the second-wave clones peaking on day 37.

UMIs and sample barcodes were carried by the TCR alpha and TCR beta cDNA libraries that 5'RACE produced using constant-segment primers. One entry per CDR3 protein results from TCRdb running MiXCR on the 5' RACE reads. The table records around 36,000 distinct CDR3 sequences, roughly an eighth of them present only once. There are a few counts of this clonotype. Its antigen is unknown. The V call is TRBV10-3, the J call TRBJ2-3, with D perhaps TRBD1 (5 bases). This receptor was obtained from a man aged 18 to 29 who had mild COVID-19 (a few samples of this study predate the infection). Cell type and time point are not known. Material: PBMCs or a T cell subset sorted from them (not recorded which). The CDR3 protein is CAISGVGAASTDTQYF. The CDR3 nucleotides read TGTGCCATCAGTGGAGTTGGGGCCGCTAGCACAGATACGCAGTATTTT.